These 20 T cell receptor beta chains were all obtained from the same sample, sequenced in a study of Ad26.COV2.S vaccination and SARS-CoV-2 variants. Using immunoSEQ multiplex PCR, the repertoire was profiled, and TCRdb retains in-frame clones only, with some absent. The data contain tens of thousands of clones, more than 70% of them singletons. The sequenced sample was peripheral blood, obtained after recovery from COVID-19. Receptor source: a human donor who had recovered from COVID-19.

The rearrangement joins TRBV7-2 to TRBJ2-3; 8 bases are a match to TRBD2. The CDR3 consists of 17 residues. The V gene's germline CDR1 is SGHTA and CDR2 FQGNSA. V dropped 1 base and J dropped 8; count of bases not matched to a gene: 14. This chain's CDR3 is CASSLDGTSLTSSTQYF. DNA for the CDR3: TGTGCCAGCAGCTTAGATGGGACTAGTCTTACCTCGAGTACGCAGTATTTT.

The chain joins TRBV12-3 or TRBV12-4 to TRBJ1-1, with a possible D match to TRBD1 (5 bases). The CDR3 runs 12 residues. Trimming left V 2 bases short and J 8 bases short, with 9 bases between. CDR3: CASSLRRTEAFF. CDR3 bases: TGTGCCAGCAGTTTACGGCGGACAGAAGCTTTCTTT.

This chain connects TRBV7-6 to TRBJ2-2, with D perhaps matching TRBD1 or TRBD2 (5 bases each). Germline V gene lookup returns CDR1 SGHVS and CDR2 FNYEAQ. V was shortened by 5 bases and J by 4 bases, with 14 bases between the two germline ends. The CDR3 is 15 amino acids. The CDR3 bases are TGTGCCAGCAGCACCGGGACGGGCGGCACCGGGGAGCTGTTTTTT. This translates into CASSTGTGGTGELFF. The variable domain in full, with the rest retrieved from reference TRBV7-6 and TRBJ2-2, is GAGVSQSPRYKVTKRGQDVALRCDPISGHVSLYWYRQALGQGPEFLTYFNYEAQQDKSGLPNDRFSAERPEGSISTLTIQRTEQRDSAMYRCASSTGTGGTGELFFGEGSRLTVL.

The genes are TRBV12-3 or TRBV12-4 and TRBJ2-7; D is perhaps TRBD1 (6 bases). Trimming stripped 6 bases from V and 3 bases from J, with 12 bases between. CDR3 size: 13 residues. The CDR3 sequence: CASSPGVLYEQYF. CDR3 nucleotide sequence: TGTGCCAGCAGCCCAGGGGTGCTCTACGAGCAGTACTTC.

CDR3 amino acids: CASSETDNYGYTF. The DNA for the CDR3 is TGTGCCAGCAGTGAGACAGATAACTATGGCTACACCTTC. V usage is TRBV6-1 and J usage is TRBJ1-2; the D gene is possibly TRBD1 (5 bases). The V gene lost 3 bases and the J gene lost 1 base, with 6 bases spanning the gap. This CDR3 contains 13 residues. Germline values: CDR1 MNHNS, CDR2 SASEGT.

The gene calls are TRBV10-2 and TRBJ2-7, with 10 bases identical to TRBD1. The germline gives CDR1 WSHSY, CDR2 SAAADI. The CDR3 loop spans 12 amino acids. The J segment lost 6 bases and the V segment lost 10 bases, leaving 6 bases of the junction unmatched. CDR3 residues: CANPGQGREQYF. The CDR3 coding sequence is TGCGCCAACCCGGGACAGGGGCGCGAGCAGTACTTC.

Points on this clone: Being one base from a much bigger clone, this may be a read error. The same CDR3 arises from other DNA sequences in this sample as well. This chain connects TRBV28 to TRBJ1-2; 9 nucleotides line up with TRBD1. The CDR3 is 15 residues long. Unmatched junction bases numbered 11, after V lost 5 bases and J lost 7 bases. Germline CDR1 and CDR2: MDHEN and SYDVKM. CDR3 region: CASSKTGGWGVGYTF. CDR3 sequence (DNA): TGTGCCAGCAGTAAAACAGGGGGCTGGGGGGTTGGCTACACCTTC.

The chain carries TRBV13 and TRBJ2-3, with TRBD2 matching over 9 bases. The CDR3 loop spans 14 amino acids. Germline trimming cut 4 bases from V and 1 base from J; bases unmatched to any gene: 0. Per germline, CDR1 PRHDT and CDR2 FYEKMQ (reference sequence). CDR3 bases: TGTGCCAGCAGCTGGACTAGCGGCACAGATACGCAGTATTTT. Its translation is CASSWTSGTDTQYF.

The chain couples TRBV4-3 to TRBJ2-2; D ambiguous. CDR1 is LGHNA, CDR2 YSLEER, per germline. This CDR3 region has 15 residues. V was clipped by 1 base and J by 4 bases, with 10 bases between them. The CDR3: CASSQGAHSTGELFF. The CDR3 nucleotides are TGCGCCAGCAGCCAAGGGGCGCATAGCACCGGGGAGCTGTTTTTT.

V is TRBV7-8 and J is TRBJ2-1, with 12 bases matching TRBD2. The CDR3 spans 19 residues. Germline V gives CDR1 SGHVS, CDR2 FQNEAQ. The trim removed 5 bases at V and 5 bases at J, leaving 16 bases unmatched. CDR3 region: CASSAPSSGRATINNEQFF. The CDR3 DNA sequence: TGTGCCAGCAGCGCACCTTCTAGCGGGAGGGCCACTATAAACAATGAGCAGTTCTTC.

V is TRBV7-9 and J is TRBJ1-3; 7 nucleotides line up with TRBD1. The germline gives CDR1 SEHNR, CDR2 FQNEAQ (reference sequence). This CDR3 has 15 residues. Trimming took 7 bases from V and 3 from J; bases not matched to a gene: 9. CDR3 nucleotides: TGTGCCAGCAAGACAGGGCGTATTGGTGGAAACACCATATATTTT. Translated: CASKTGRIGGNTIYF.

The rearrangement joins TRBV9 to TRBJ1-3, with TRBD1 matching over 7 bases. Germline V gene sequence: CDR1 SGDLS, CDR2 YYNGEE. J was trimmed by 9 bases and V by 7 bases; bases with no gene match: 7. The length of the CDR3 is 12 residues. The CDR3 sequence: CASGQNRGTIYF. For the CDR3, the DNA is TGTGCCAGCGGGCAGAACAGGGGCACCATATATTTT.

The chain recombines TRBV4-3 with TRBJ1-4, with D unresolved. This CDR3 is 15 amino acids long. Per germline, CDR1 LGHNA and CDR2 YSLEER. The V end was cut by 3 bases, the J end by 5 bases, with 13 bases between. CDR3 residues: CASSQVESGNEKLFF. CDR3 sequence (DNA): TGCGCCAGCAGCCAGGTAGAGTCGGGGAATGAAAAACTGTTTTTT.

V gene TRBV4-2 combines with J gene TRBJ2-2; 11 nucleotides match TRBD2. V trimming: 1 base; J trimming: 8 bases; junction bases outside the gene matches: 12. This CDR3 has 18 residues. In germline, CDR1 is LGHNA, CDR2 YNFKEQ. In DNA, the CDR3 is TGTGCCAGCAGCCAAGTAGTAAATAGCGGGAGGGCCCGGGGGGAGCTGTTTTTT. This codes for CASSQVVNSGRARGELFF.

This chain joins TRBV7-9 and TRBJ2-7; TRBD1 aligns across 10 bases. Trimming removed 5 bases from V and 2 bases from J; junction bases left unmatched: 6. The CDR3 length is 15 residues. CDR1 and CDR2 (germline): SEHNR, FQNEAQ (reference sequence). CDR3 amino acids: CASSDGQGDPYEQYF. In DNA form, the CDR3 reads TGTGCCAGCAGCGACGGACAGGGGGACCCCTACGAGCAGTACTTC.

This clone was observed a handful of times. The J gene is TRBJ2-7, the V gene TRBV12-5, with TRBD2 identical over 9 bases. Germline V gene sequence: CDR1 LGHNT, CDR2 FRNRAP. The CDR3 has 14 amino acids. V shed 1 base and J 4 bases; nucleotides not matched to a gene: 2. CDR3 bases: TGTGCTAGTGGTTTGGGCGGGGGGGGATACGAGCAGTACTTC. Protein: CASGLGGGGYEQYF.

CDR3 region: CASSPGQGEYEKLFF. CDR3 DNA sequence: TGTGCCAGCAGTCCTGGACAGGGGGAGTATGAAAAACTGTTTTTT. This chain connects TRBV28 to TRBJ1-4; 10 nucleotides agree with TRBD1. This CDR3 spans 15 amino acids. Trimming at V came to 5 bases and at J to 6 bases, leaving 6 bases not matched to a gene. Germline V gives CDR1 MDHEN, CDR2 SYDVKM.

The chain uses TRBV11-3 and TRBJ2-6, with D hard to call. Trimming took off 3 bases at V and 0 bases at J, with 9 bases between the two ends. The CDR3 covers 16 residues. Germline V gene data show CDR1 as SGHNT and CDR2 as YENEEA. CDR3 DNA sequence: TGTGCCAGCAGCTTTCGCGCTACCTCTGGGGCCAACGTCCTGACTTTC. Its translation is CASSFRATSGANVLTF.

The chain couples TRBV3-1 (or the pseudogene TRBV3-2) to TRBJ2-1, with a weak D call TRBD2 (5 bases). Trimming pared 1 base from V and 3 bases from J, leaving 7 bases between. From germline, CDR1 is LGHDT and CDR2 YNNKEL (reference sequence). The CDR3 has 14 amino acids. The CDR3 nucleotides read TGTGCCAGCAGCCAAGGTGACTACTACAATGAGCAGTTCTTC. The encoded protein is CASSQGDYYNEQFF.

V usage is TRBV5-6 and J usage is TRBJ1-4; maybe TRBD1 (5 bases). The CDR3 is 16 residues long. The germline gives CDR1 SGHDT, CDR2 YYEEEE. The V end lost 1 base, the J end lost 3 bases, and 13 bases lay between the germline ends. The CDR3 DNA reads as TGTGCCAGCAGCTTGACCAGGGTTGGAGCTAATGAAAAACTGTTTTTT. This encodes CASSLTRVGANEKLFF. The entire variable domain, with the rest obtained from reference TRBV5-6 and TRBJ1-4, is as follows: DAGVTQSPTHLIKTRGQQVTLRCSPKSGHDTVSWYQQALGQGPQFIFQYYEEEERQRGNFPDRFSGHQFPNYSSELNVNALLLGDSALYLCASSLTRVGANEKLFFGSGTQLSVL.